This note documents a single T cell receptor (beta chain) sequence. Between the trimmed V and J ends, which lost 0 bases and 3 bases, there was a span of 15 bases. This CDR3 has 16 residues. The germline V gene has CDR1 LGHNA and CDR2 YNFKEQ. Time point here: cycle 4 day 1 (C4D1), after more than five weeks of nivolumab. There was relapse after autologous stem cell transplantation in every patient, and there was variation in brentuximab vedotin exposure. By magnetic negative selection, CD4+ T cells were purified from thawed PBMCs. Only in-frame clones appear in the TCRdb table, and some are missing; sequencing was by immunoSEQ multiplex PCR. The profile shows 20,000 to 25,000 clones, around 85% of them singletons. These data come from a study of PD-1 blockade in classical Hodgkin lymphoma.

This sample comprised CD4+ T cells from blood, obtained before the fourth cycle of nivolumab. This TCR was recovered from a human donor with classical Hodgkin lymphoma. The chain uses TRBV4-2 and TRBJ2-7; tentative D call: TRBD1 (7 bases). The CDR3 DNA sequence: TGTGCCAGCAGCCAAGATGTGGAGGGGGCGAGCTACGAGCAGTACTTC. Amino acids: CASSQDVEGASYEQYF.